The 7 T cell receptor beta chains below come from one sample, sequenced in a study of technical replicates of blood from several donors. TCRdb's copy holds only in-frame clones and misses some; the assay was immunoSEQ multiplex PCR. The sample carries tens of thousands of clones, about nine tenths recorded once. The sequenced material came from T cells isolated from PBMCs. These receptors were obtained from a human donor in good health.

This clone was seen once. V gene TRBV29-1 combines with J gene TRBJ2-1; 8 bases fit TRBD2. This CDR3 contains 14 residues. From germline, CDR1 is SQVTM and CDR2 ANQGSEA. V lost 3 bases to trimming and J lost 5 bases; unmatched junction nucleotides: 6. The CDR3 is CSVEGAGANNEQFF. The CDR3 DNA follows: TGCAGCGTTGAGGGAGCGGGAGCCAACAATGAGCAGTTCTTC.

In the case of this clone: The same CDR3 arises from other DNA sequences in this sample as well. The rearrangement uses TRBV19 and TRBJ2-7; 7 bases fit TRBD1. The V gene's germline CDR1 is LNHDA and CDR2 SQIVND (reference sequence). CDR3 length: 14 residues. V lost 3 bases, J lost 2 bases, and 4 bases stayed unmatched. CDR3: CASSIGQATYEQYF. CDR3 DNA: TGTGCCAGTAGTATCGGACAGGCTACCTACGAGCAGTACTTC.

The J gene is TRBJ2-1, the V gene TRBV12-5; D is possibly TRBD1 (5 bases). V lost 5 bases to trimming and J lost 6 bases, with 20 bases between them. Germline V CDR1 and CDR2: LGHNT, FRNRAP. This CDR3 contains 16 residues. CDR3 sequence: CASGPEQDLVPNEQFF. As DNA, the CDR3 is TGTGCTAGTGGTCCGGAACAGGATCTTGTACCCAATGAGCAGTTCTTC.

This rearrangement joins TRBV5-1 to TRBJ1-1; 7 nucleotides match TRBD1. Germline values: CDR1 SGHRS, CDR2 YFSETQ. Trimming at V came to 4 bases and at J to 6 bases, leaving 9 bases not matched to a gene. The CDR3 loop spans 14 amino acids. The CDR3 DNA reads TGCGCCAGCAGCGATGACAGGGAGCTTCCTGAAGCTTTCTTT. As protein: CASSDDRELPEAFF.

V usage is TRBV5-5 and J usage is TRBJ1-1; weak D call: TRBD1 (5 bases). CDR3 length equals 15 residues. Germline CDR1 and CDR2: SGHKS and YYEKEE (reference sequence). V was trimmed by 0 bases and J by 0 bases, leaving 9 bases between them. This CDR3 is CASSLAWGVNTEAFF. The CDR3 DNA is TGTGCCAGCAGCTTGGCCTGGGGGGTGAACACTGAAGCTTTCTTT.

V is TRBV29-1 and J is TRBJ1-4; D is unclear. Germline loops: CDR1 SQVTM, CDR2 ANQGSEA. V was cut by 4 bases and J by 6 bases, with 9 bases left in between. This CDR3 is 12 amino acids long. CDR3 loop: CSVAGMDEKLFF. For the CDR3, the DNA is TGCAGCGTTGCGGGAATGGATGAAAAACTGTTTTTT.

The gene calls are TRBV4-1 and TRBJ2-5; 14 positions match TRBD2. This CDR3 is built from 16 residues. Trimming removed 2 bases from V and 5 bases from J; junction bases left unmatched: 4. CDR1 MGHRA and CDR2 YSYEKL come from the germline V gene. CDR3 coding DNA: TGCGCCAGCAGCCAACGACTAGCGGGAGGGGAGGAGACCCAGTACTTC. This translates into CASSQRLAGGEETQYF.